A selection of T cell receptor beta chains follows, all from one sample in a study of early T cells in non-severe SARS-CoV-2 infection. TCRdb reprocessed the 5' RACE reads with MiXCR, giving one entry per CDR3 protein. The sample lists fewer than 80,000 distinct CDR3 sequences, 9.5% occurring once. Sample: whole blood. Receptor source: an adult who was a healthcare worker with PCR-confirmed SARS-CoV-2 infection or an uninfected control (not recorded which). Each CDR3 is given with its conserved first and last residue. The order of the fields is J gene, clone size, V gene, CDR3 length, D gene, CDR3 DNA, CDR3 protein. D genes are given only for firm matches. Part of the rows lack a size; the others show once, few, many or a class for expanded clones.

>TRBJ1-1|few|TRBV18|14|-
TGTGCCAGCTCACCACCGCGGGAAGGCACTGAAGCTTTCTTT
CASSPPREGTEAFF
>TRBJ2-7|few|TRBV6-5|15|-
TGTGCCAGCAGTTCCCCTCGTCGGGGTAGCGACGAGCAGTACTTC
CASSSPRRGSDEQYF
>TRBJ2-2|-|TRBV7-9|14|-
TGTGCCAGCAGCTTGTATCAGGGTACCGGGGAGCTGTTTTTT
CASSLYQGTGELFF
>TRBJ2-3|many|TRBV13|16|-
TGTGCCAGCAGCTTAGGAACCGGGGCGACCACAGATACGCAGTATTTT
CASSLGTGATTDTQYF
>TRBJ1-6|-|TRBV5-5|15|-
TGTGCCAGCAGCTTGGATACCGGGTACGGGTCACCCCTCCACTTT
CASSLDTGYGSPLHF
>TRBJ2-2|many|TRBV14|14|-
TGTGCCAGCAGCCATTACGGGAACACCGGGGAGCTGTTTTTT
CASSHYGNTGELFF
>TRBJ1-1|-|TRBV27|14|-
TGTGCCAGCAGTTTGGGCCAGGGGAACACTGAAGCTTTCTTT
CASSLGQGNTEAFF
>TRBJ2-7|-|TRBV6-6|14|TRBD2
TGTGCCAGCAGCTTAAGCGGGGGTGACTACGAGCAGTACTTC
CASSLSGGDYEQYF
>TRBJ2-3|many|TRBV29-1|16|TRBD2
TGCAGCGTTCGTGATACTGAACGGGGGGGCACAGATACGCAGTATTTT
CSVRDTERGGTDTQYF
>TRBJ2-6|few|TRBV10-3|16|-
TGTGCCATCAGTCGACAGGAAAGCTCTGGGGCCAACGTCCTGACTTTC
CAISRQESSGANVLTF
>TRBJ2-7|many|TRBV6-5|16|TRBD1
TGTGCCAGCAGTAGACCTGACAGGGGGCGTTCGGCCGAGCAGTACTTC
CASSRPDRGRSAEQYF
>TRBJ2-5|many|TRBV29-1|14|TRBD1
TGCAGCGTTGAGGAACAGGGGTGGGAAGAGACCCAGTACTTC
CSVEEQGWEETQYF
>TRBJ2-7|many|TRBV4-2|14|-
TGTGCCAGCAGCCAAGATGAACAGAGGCCCGAGCAGTACTTC
CASSQDEQRPEQYF
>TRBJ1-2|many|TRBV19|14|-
TGTGCCAGTAGGCCTCAGGGAGCGGGAAGTGGCTACACCTTC
CASRPQGAGSGYTF
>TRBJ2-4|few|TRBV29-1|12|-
TGCAGCGTTGCCCTGTCCAAAAACATTCAGTACTTC
CSVALSKNIQYF
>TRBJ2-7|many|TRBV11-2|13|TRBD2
TGTGCCAGCAGTTATACTAGCGGCTACGAGCAGTACTTC
CASSYTSGYEQYF
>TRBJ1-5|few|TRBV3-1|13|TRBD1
TGTGCCAGCGGCAGGGGGCCAGATCAGCCCCAGCATTTT
CASGRGPDQPQHF
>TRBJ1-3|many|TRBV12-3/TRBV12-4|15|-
TGTGCCAGCAGTTTATCCGGGAACTCTGGAAACACCATATATTTT
CASSLSGNSGNTIYF
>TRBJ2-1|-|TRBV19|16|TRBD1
TGTGCCAGTAGTCCACAGGGGGCCCTGGGGCGCAATGAGCAGTTCTTC
CASSPQGALGRNEQFF
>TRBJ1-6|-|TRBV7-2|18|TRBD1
TGTGCCAGCAGCTTAGCCGGACAGGGGGCGGCCTATAATTCACCCCTCCACTTT
CASSLAGQGAAYNSPLHF
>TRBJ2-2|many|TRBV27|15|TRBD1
TGTGCCAGCAGGGACAGGGGACTTAACACCGGGGAGCTGTTTTTT
CASRDRGLNTGELFF
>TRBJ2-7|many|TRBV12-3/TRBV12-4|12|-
TGTGCCAGCAGTTTTTTCCTTTACGAGCAGTACTTC
CASSFFLYEQYF
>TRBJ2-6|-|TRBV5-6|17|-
TGTGCCAGCAGCCTGTACGTAACGCTCTCTGGGGCCAACGTCCTGATTTTC
CASSLYVTLSGANVLIF
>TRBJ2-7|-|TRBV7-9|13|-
TGTGCCAGCAGTCCAGCTATGGCCTACGAGCAGTACTTC
CASSPAMAYEQYF
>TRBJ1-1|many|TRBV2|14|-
TGTGCCAGCAGTTTGTCTGGCGTGAACACTGAAGCTTTCTTT
CASSLSGVNTEAFF
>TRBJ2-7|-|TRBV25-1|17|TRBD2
TGTGCCAGCAGTGAATTGGGAGCTAGCGGGGGTAGTTACGAGCAGTACTTC
CASSELGASGGSYEQYF
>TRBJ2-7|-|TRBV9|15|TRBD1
TGTGCCAGCAGCCCGACCGGGACAGCCCCCTACGAGCAGTACTTC
CASSPTGTAPYEQYF
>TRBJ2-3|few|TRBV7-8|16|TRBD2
TGTGCCAGCAGCCCTTGGACTAGCGGGGGGGCCGGGACGCAGTATTTT
CASSPWTSGGAGTQYF
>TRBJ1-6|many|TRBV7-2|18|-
TGTGCCAGCAGCTTAGTCTCCGTAGGGACATCGAGGAATTCACCCCTCCACTTT
CASSLVSVGTSRNSPLHF
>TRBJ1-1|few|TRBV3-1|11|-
TGTGCCAGCAGCCAAGAAGATTTAGCTTTCTTT
CASSQEDLAFF
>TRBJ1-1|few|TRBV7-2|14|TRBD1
TGTGCCAGCAGCTTACAAACAGGGGGCACTGAAGCTTTCTTT
CASSLQTGGTEAFF
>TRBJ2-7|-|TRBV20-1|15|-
TGCAGTGCGAGCAAGGGACTTCAAGTGAGCGACGAGCAGTACTTC
CSASKGLQVSDEQYF